This T cell receptor beta chain appears in the sequencing data of a study of blood T cell repertoires in COVID-19. For the study at large: The cDNA or gDNA used as material had been derived from T cells, B-cell-depleted T cells, or PBMCs.

Per the study methods: Amplifying reference gene primers gave estimates of nucleated cell counts. This table comes from immunoSEQ multiplex PCR, and its TCRdb copy is limited to in-frame clones, with some not included. The D gene and trimming were derived from the DNA, and the V and J assignments and clone size from that table. The sample has 100,000 to 150,000 clones; more than 70% are singletons. The CDR3 extends over 19 amino acids. Trimming took 6 bases from V and 4 from J; bases not matched to a gene: 20. The germline V gene has CDR1 ENHRY and CDR2 SYGVKD. The gene calls are TRBV10-3 and TRBJ2-3; TRBD1 aligns across 9 bases. This clonotype was obtained from a man between 65 and 85 years old with acute or convalescent COVID-19. Material for sequencing was peripheral blood. In DNA form, the CDR3 reads TGTGCCATCAGCCTCAAGGGACAGGGATCCACCTGGAGCGCAGATACGCAGTATTTT. Translating it yields CAISLKGQGSTWSADTQYF.